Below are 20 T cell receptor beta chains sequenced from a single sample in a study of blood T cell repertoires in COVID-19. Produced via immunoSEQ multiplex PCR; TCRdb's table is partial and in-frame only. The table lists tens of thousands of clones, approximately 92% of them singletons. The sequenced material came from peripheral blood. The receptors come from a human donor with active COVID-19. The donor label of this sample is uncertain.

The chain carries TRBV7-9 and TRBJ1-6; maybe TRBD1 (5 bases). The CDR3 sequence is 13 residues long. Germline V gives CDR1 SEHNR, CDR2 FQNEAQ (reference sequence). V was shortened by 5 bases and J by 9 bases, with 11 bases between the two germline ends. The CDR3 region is CASSDMTVSPLHF. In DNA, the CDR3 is TGTGCCAGCAGCGATATGACAGTTTCACCCCTCCACTTT.

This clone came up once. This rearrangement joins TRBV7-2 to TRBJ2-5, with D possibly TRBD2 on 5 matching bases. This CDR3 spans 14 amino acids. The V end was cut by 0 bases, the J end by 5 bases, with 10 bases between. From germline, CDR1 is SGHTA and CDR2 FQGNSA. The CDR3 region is CASSLAGAAETQYF. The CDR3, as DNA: TGTGCCAGCAGCTTAGCGGGAGCGGCGGAGACCCAGTACTTC.

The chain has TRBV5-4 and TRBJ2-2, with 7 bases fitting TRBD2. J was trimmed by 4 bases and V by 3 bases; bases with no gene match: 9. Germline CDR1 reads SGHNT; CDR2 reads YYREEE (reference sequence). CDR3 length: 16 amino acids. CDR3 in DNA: TGTGCCAGCAGCTCACGTCGGGGGAGGGGCACCGGGGAGCTGTTTTTT. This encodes CASSSRRGRGTGELFF.

The CDR3 coding sequence is TGTGCCAGCAGTTTAGGAAGGGTGAAGGGGAATGAAAAACTGTTTTTT. This translates into CASSLGRVKGNEKLFF. This chain uses TRBV28 with TRBJ1-4; D is possibly TRBD1 (5 bases). The V end was cut by 2 bases, the J end by 5 bases, with 15 bases between. The germline V gene has CDR1 MDHEN and CDR2 SYDVKM. The CDR3 has 16 residues.

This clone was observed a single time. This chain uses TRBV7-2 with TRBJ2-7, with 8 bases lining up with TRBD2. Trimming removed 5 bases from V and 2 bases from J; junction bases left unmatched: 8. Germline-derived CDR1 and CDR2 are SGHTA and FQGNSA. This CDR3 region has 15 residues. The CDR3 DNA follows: TGTGCCAGCAGCCTAACTAGCGGAGCCGCCTACGAGCAGTACTTC. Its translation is CASSLTSGAAYEQYF.

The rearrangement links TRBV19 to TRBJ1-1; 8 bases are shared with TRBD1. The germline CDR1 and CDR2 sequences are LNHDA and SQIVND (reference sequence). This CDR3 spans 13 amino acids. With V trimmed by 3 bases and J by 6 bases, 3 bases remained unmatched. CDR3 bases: TGTGCCAGTAGTATCGGGGGACAGGCTGAAGCTTTCTTT. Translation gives CASSIGGQAEAFF.

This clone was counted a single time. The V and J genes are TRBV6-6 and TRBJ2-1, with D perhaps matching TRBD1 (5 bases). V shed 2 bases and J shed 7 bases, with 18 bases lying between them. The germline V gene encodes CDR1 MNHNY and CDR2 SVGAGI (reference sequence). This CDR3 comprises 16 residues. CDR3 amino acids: CASSYDLAGKHNEQFF. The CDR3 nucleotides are TGTGCCAGCAGTTACGATTTGGCAGGGAAGCATAATGAGCAGTTCTTC.

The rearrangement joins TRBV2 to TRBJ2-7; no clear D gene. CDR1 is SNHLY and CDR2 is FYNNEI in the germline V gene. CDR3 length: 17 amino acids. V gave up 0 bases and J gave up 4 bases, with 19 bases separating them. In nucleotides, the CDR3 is TGTGCCAGCAGTGAAGCTAGATCGAATACGCTCGTTTACGAGCAGTACTTC. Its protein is CASSEARSNTLVYEQYF.

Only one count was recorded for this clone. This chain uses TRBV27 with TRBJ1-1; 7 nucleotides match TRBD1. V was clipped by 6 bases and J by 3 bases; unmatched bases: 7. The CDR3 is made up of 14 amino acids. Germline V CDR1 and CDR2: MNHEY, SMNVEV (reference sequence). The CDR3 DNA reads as TGTGCCAGCAGCCCAACCAGGGGGGACACTGAAGCTTTCTTT. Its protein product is CASSPTRGDTEAFF.

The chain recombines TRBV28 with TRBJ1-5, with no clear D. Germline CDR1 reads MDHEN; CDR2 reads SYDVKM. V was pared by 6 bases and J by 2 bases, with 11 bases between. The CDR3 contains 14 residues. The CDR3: CASRTDGGNQPQHF. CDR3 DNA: TGTGCCAGCAGGACGGACGGGGGCAATCAGCCCCAGCATTTT.

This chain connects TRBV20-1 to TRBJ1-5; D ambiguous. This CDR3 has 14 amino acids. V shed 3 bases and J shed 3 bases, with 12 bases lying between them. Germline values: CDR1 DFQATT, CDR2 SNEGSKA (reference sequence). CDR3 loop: CSASTQAFNQPQHF. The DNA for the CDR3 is TGCAGTGCTAGTACTCAGGCGTTCAATCAGCCCCAGCATTTT.

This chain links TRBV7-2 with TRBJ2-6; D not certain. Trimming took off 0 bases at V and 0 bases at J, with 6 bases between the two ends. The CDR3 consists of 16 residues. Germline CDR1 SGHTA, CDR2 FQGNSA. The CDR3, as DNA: TGTGCCAGCAGCTTAGCGGCCAACTCTGGGGCCAACGTCCTGACTTTC. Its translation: CASSLAANSGANVLTF.

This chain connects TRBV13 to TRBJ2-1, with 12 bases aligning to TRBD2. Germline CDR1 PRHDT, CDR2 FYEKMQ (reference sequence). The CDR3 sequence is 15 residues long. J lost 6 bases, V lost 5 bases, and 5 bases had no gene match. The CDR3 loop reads CASSASGRAFNEQFF. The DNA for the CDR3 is TGTGCCAGCAGCGCTAGCGGGAGGGCCTTCAATGAGCAGTTCTTC.

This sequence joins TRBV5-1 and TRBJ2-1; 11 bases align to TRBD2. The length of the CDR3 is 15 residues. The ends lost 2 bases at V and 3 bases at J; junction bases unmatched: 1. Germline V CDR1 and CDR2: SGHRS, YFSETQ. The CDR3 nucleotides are TGCGCCAGCAGCTTCGGACTAGCGGGCTACAATGAGCAGTTCTTC. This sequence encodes CASSFGLAGYNEQFF.

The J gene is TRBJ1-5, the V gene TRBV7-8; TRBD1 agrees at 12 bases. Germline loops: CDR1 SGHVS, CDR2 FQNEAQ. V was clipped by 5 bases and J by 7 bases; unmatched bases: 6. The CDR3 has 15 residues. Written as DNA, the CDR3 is TGTGCCAGCAGCCTGGGGACAGGGGGCGGCCAGCCCCAGCATTTT. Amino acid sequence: CASSLGTGGGQPQHF.

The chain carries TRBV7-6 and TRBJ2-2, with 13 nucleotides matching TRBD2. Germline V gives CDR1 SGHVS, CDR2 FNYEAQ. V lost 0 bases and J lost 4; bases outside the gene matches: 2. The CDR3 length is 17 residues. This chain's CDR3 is CASSLATSGRFTGELFF. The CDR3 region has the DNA TGTGCCAGCAGCTTAGCGACTAGCGGGAGGTTCACCGGGGAGCTGTTTTTT.

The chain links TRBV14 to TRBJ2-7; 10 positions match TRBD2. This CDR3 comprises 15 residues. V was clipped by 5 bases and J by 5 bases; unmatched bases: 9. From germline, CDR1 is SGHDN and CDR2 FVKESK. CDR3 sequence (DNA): TGTGCCAGCAGCTATGTAGCGGGAGGTTTGGACGAGCAGTACTTC. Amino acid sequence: CASSYVAGGLDEQYF.

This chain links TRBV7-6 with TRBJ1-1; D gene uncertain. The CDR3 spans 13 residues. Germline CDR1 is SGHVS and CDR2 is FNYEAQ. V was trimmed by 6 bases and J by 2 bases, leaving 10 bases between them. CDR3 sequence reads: CASSREPNTEAFF. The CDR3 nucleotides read TGTGCCAGCAGTCGGGAACCAAACACTGAAGCTTTCTTT.

This CDR3 is CASDRGASEQYF. CDR3 nucleotide sequence: TGTGCCAGCGACAGGGGCGCCTCGGAGCAGTACTTC. This rearrangement joins TRBV2 to TRBJ2-7; 8 bases map to TRBD1. CDR3 length: 12 amino acids. The V and J ends lost 8 bases and 7 bases, in that order; junction bases with no gene match: 7. Germline V gene sequence: CDR1 SNHLY, CDR2 FYNNEI.

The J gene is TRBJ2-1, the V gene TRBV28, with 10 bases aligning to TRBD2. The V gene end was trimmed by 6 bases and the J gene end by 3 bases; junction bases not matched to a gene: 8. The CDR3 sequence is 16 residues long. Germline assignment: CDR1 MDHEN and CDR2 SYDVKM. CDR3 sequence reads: CASSQSSGRGYNEQFF. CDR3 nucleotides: TGTGCCAGCAGCCAATCTAGCGGGAGAGGCTACAATGAGCAGTTCTTC.